These 21 T cell receptor beta chains were all obtained from the same sample, sequenced in a study of T cells in Graves' hyperthyroidism and ophthalmopathy. TCR beta CDR3 sequences were amplified from RNA transcripts. Researchers ran a first-round RT-PCR on the TCR CDR3 using the HTBI primer set. TCRdb re-derived calls from the multiplex PCR reads in MiXCR, one entry per CDR3 protein. This table has 690,000 or so distinct CDR3 sequences, around 20% appearing once. Sequencing was performed on blood. The receptors come from a woman between 45 and 65 years old with Graves' hyperthyroidism that later progressed to Graves' ophthalmopathy.

This clonotype was picked up a small number of times. This chain links TRBV19 with TRBJ1-2; 7 bases are a match to TRBD1. CDR1 LNHDA and CDR2 SQIVND come from the germline V gene (reference sequence). V gave up 3 bases and J gave up 1 base; unmatched junction bases: 14. The CDR3 is 18 residues long. The chain's CDR3 is CASSISGQQKYVNYGYTF. CDR3 nucleotides: TGTGCCAGTAGTATCTCGGGACAGCAAAAGTATGTTAACTATGGCTACACCTTC.

This clonotype appeared many times. V usage is TRBV3-1 and J usage is TRBJ2-5, with TRBD2 matching 7 bases. J was trimmed by 4 bases and V by 3 bases; bases with no gene match: 8. The CDR3 contains 15 residues. CDR1 LGHDT and CDR2 YNNKEL come from the germline V gene (reference sequence). In DNA form, the CDR3 reads TGTGCCAGCAGCCACCGGGACTACGGGGGAGAGACCCAGTACTTC. It specifies CASSHRDYGGETQYF.

This chain joins TRBV27 and TRBJ2-7; 9 bases agree with TRBD1. CDR3 size: 16 residues. The V segment lost 2 bases and the J segment 1 base; nucleotides outside the gene matches: 6. CDR1 and CDR2 (germline): MNHEY, SMNVEV (reference sequence). For the CDR3, the DNA is TGTGCCAGCAGTTTACCAACAGGGGGCGGGTCCTACGAGCAGTACTTC. Amino acid sequence: CASSLPTGGGSYEQYF.

This chain connects TRBV30 to TRBJ1-1, with TRBD1 as a possible D gene (5 bases). The CDR3 length is 11 residues. The V and J ends lost 7 bases and 7 bases respectively, with 13 bases between them. Germline values: CDR1 GTSNPN, CDR2 SVGIG (reference sequence). The CDR3 DNA sequence: TGTGCCTCCGGGACCGCGCTTGAAGCTTTCTTT. It encodes CASGTALEAFF. The full variable domain, its missing parts supplied by reference TRBV30 and TRBJ1-1, is SQTIHQWPATLVQPVGSPLSLECTVEGTSNPNLYWYRQAAGRGLQLLFYSVGIGQISSEVPQNLSASRPQDRQFILSSKKLLLSDSGFYLCASGTALEAFFGQGTRLTVV.

In its sample, this clonotype was seen many times. This chain joins TRBV6-5 and TRBJ1-2, with 7 bases fitting TRBD1. Germline CDR1 is MNHEY and CDR2 is SVGAGI. This CDR3 contains 13 residues. The V and J ends lost 7 bases and 7 bases, in that order; junction bases with no gene match: 9. CDR3 bases: TGTGCCAGCACTACGACAGGGATCCGTGGCTACACCTTC. Protein product: CASTTTGIRGYTF.

The chain uses TRBV27 and TRBJ1-2; the D gene is possibly TRBD1 (5 bases). The CDR3 is 15 amino acids. Germline CDR1 is MNHEY and CDR2 is SMNVEV (reference sequence). The ends were cut back, 1 base at V and 2 bases at J, with 11 bases in the middle. The CDR3 DNA reads as TGTGCCAGCAGTTTATACGCAGGGACCAACTATGGCTACACCTTC. The encoded protein is CASSLYAGTNYGYTF.

The table lists this clonotype with many counts. This chain joins TRBV3-1 and TRBJ2-3; 9 bases are shared with TRBD1. The CDR3 has 16 residues. The V and J ends lost 4 bases and 5 bases, in that order; junction bases with no gene match: 10. CDR1 and CDR2 (germline): LGHDT, YNNKEL (reference sequence). This CDR3 is CASSPQTGGEGDTQYF. CDR3 DNA sequence: TGTGCCAGCAGCCCTCAGACAGGGGGTGAGGGAGATACGCAGTATTTT.

Only a few counts were recorded for this clonotype. The chain recombines TRBV2 with TRBJ1-4; a possible D gene is TRBD1 (6 bases). The CDR3 is 16 amino acids. The germline V gene encodes CDR1 SNHLY and CDR2 FYNNEI. The V gene lost 6 bases and the J gene lost 2 bases, with 16 bases spanning the gap. The CDR3 here is CASRETGRPTNEKLFF. Here the CDR3 DNA reads TGTGCCAGCAGAGAGACAGGCCGACCCACTAATGAAAAACTGTTTTTT.

This clonotype was seen a handful of times. Relative to the germline gene, one junction end is altered; a read error may explain this. The chain has TRBV27 and TRBJ1-5; TRBD1 agrees at 9 bases. The germline V gene has CDR1 MNHEY and CDR2 SMNVEV (reference sequence). There are 19 residues in the CDR3. CDR3 in amino acids: CASRGPKGQGSHSNRPQHF. CDR3 nucleotides: TGTGCCAGCAGGGGCCCTAAGGGACAGGGTTCTCATAGCAATCGGCCCCAGCATTTT.

This chain links TRBV30 with TRBJ1-6; unclear D gene. Germline V gives CDR1 GTSNPN, CDR2 SVGIG (reference sequence). The CDR3 has 17 amino acids. Trimming pared 0 bases from V and 0 bases from J, leaving 12 bases between. In nucleotides, the CDR3 is TGTGCCTGGAGTGTACCGGAGGGATTCTCCTATAATTCACCCCTCCACTTT. This codes for CAWSVPEGFSYNSPLHF. The whole variable domain, remainder taken from reference TRBV30 and TRBJ1-6, is SQTIHQWPATLVQPVGSPLSLECTVEGTSNPNLYWYRQAAGRGLQLLFYSVGIGQISSEVPQNLSASRPQDRQFILSSKKLLLSDSGFYLCAWSVPEGFSYNSPLHFGNGTRLTVT.

V is TRBV18 and J is TRBJ2-1, with a weak D call TRBD2 (6 bases). The germline V and J ends were trimmed by 7 bases and 5 bases, with 15 bases remaining between them. Germline lookup yields CDR1 KGHSH and CDR2 LQKENI. This CDR3 has 14 residues. CDR3 region: CASLYLRTNNEQFF. The DNA for the CDR3 is TGTGCCAGCTTATATTTGAGGACTAACAATGAGCAGTTCTTC.

This rearrangement joins TRBV6-1 to TRBJ1-5, with 7 bases aligning to TRBD1. Germline loops: CDR1 MNHNS, CDR2 SASEGT. The CDR3 is made up of 14 amino acids. The V gene end was trimmed by 8 bases and the J gene end by 2 bases; junction bases not matched to a gene: 6. Here the CDR3 DNA reads TGTGCCAGCCGTAAAACAGGGGGCAATCAGCCCCAGCATTTT. Translating gives CASRKTGGNQPQHF.

This clonotype has just a few counts. The chain recombines TRBV5-4 with TRBJ1-2; D remains ambiguous. V lost 5 bases and J lost 4, with 12 bases in between. CDR3 length: 13 amino acids. Germline lookup yields CDR1 SGHNT and CDR2 YYREEE (reference sequence). CDR3 protein: CASRDGAGYGYTF. CDR3 nucleotides: TGTGCCAGCAGGGACGGTGCTGGCTATGGCTACACCTTC.

In its sample, this clonotype was seen once. The chain uses TRBV7-3 and TRBJ2-2; 7 bases match TRBD1. This CDR3 is 17 amino acids long. Losses at the gene ends were 1 base for V and 4 bases for J; bases not matched to a gene: 9. Per germline, CDR1 SGHTA and CDR2 FQGTGA. CDR3 sequence: CASSLIPPTGSTGELFF. CDR3 nucleotide sequence: TGTGCCAGCAGCTTAATCCCGCCGACAGGGAGCACCGGGGAGCTGTTTTTT.

On this clonotype: The junction and the germline gene differ at one end; a read error may be behind it. The chain carries TRBV28 and TRBJ2-7; either TRBD1 or TRBD2 may fit D (5 bases each). This CDR3 spans 11 amino acids. From germline, CDR1 is MDHEN and CDR2 SYDVKM. The CDR3 reads CASSRVSEQYF. CDR3 coding DNA: TGTGCCAGCAGCAGGGTTAGCGAGCAATACTTC.

This chain joins TRBV5-8 and TRBJ1-1; 7 bases are a match to TRBD1. CDR1 SGHTS and CDR2 YDEGEE come from the germline V gene. There are 16 residues in the CDR3. The V gene end was trimmed by 0 bases and the J gene end by 0 bases; junction bases not matched to a gene: 5. The CDR3: CASSLAAGGMNTEAFF. CDR3 DNA sequence: TGTGCCAGCAGCTTGGCGGCAGGGGGGATGAACACTGAAGCTTTCTTT.

This clonotype showed up just a few times. The chain links TRBV5-1 to TRBJ2-2; no reliable D call. Trimming shortened V by 6 bases and J by 5 bases, and 14 bases separated the two germline ends. The CDR3 consists of 14 residues. The germline V gene encodes CDR1 SGHRS and CDR2 YFSETQ. For the CDR3, the DNA is TGCGCCAGCACAATAAGGACGGAAACCGGGGAGCTGTTTTTT. It yields the protein CASTIRTETGELFF.

CDR3: CATSPGASGIPHDTQYF. The CDR3 DNA is TGTGCCACCAGCCCAGGGGCTAGCGGCATCCCACATGATACGCAGTATTTT. The chain employs TRBV15 and TRBJ2-3, with a weak D call TRBD2 (7 bases). The CDR3 length is 17 residues. CDR1 LNHNV and CDR2 YYDKDF come from the germline V gene (reference sequence). Trimming pared 5 bases from V and 6 bases from J, leaving 24 bases between.

There are many counts of this clonotype. J is TRBJ2-1 and V is TRBV30; 13 bases align to TRBD2. The CDR3 has 15 residues. Trimming at V came to 0 bases and at J to 10 bases, leaving 6 bases not matched to a gene. Germline V gives CDR1 GTSNPN, CDR2 SVGIG (reference sequence). The CDR3 sequence is CAWSVLAGGPGEQFF. The DNA for the CDR3 is TGTGCCTGGAGTGTACTAGCGGGGGGGCCGGGGGAGCAGTTCTTC.

This clonotype has ten or more counts. The chain has TRBV20-1 and TRBJ2-7; D possibly corresponds to TRBD1 (6 bases). From germline, CDR1 is DFQATT and CDR2 SNEGSKA (reference sequence). The CDR3 loop spans 14 amino acids. The V end lost 6 bases, the J end lost 3 bases, and 18 bases lay between the germline ends. Written as DNA, the CDR3 is TGCAGTGCCATTAAGGACAGTACACTCTACGAGCAGTACTTC. It encodes CSAIKDSTLYEQYF.

This clonotype appeared many times. The chain links TRBV3-1 to TRBJ2-1; D unclear. CDR1 LGHDT and CDR2 YNNKEL come from the germline V gene (reference sequence). The CDR3 spans 13 residues. Between the trimmed V and J ends, which lost 0 bases and 8 bases, there was a span of 8 bases. This CDR3 is CASSQDNYYEQFF. In DNA, the CDR3 is TGTGCCAGCAGCCAAGATAATTATTATGAGCAGTTCTTC.